This TCR beta chain comes out of a study of T cell clonotyping in hematopoietic cell transplantation. Study-level findings and limits: CD4 and CD8 repertoire contributions could not be separated without sorting. Pathologically expanded recipient clonotypes increased progressively from day 30 to day 180 as diversity fell.

With regard to this clone: Its antigen is currently unknown.

Time point given: recipient sample about 28 days before transplant, after cytoreduction. Samples: about 28 days before transplant, then days 30, 100 and 180 after. Generated by immunoSEQ multiplex PCR, the TCRdb table keeps only in-frame clones and is missing some. The sample records approximately 42,000 clones, around 85% being singletons. Between the trimmed V and J ends, which lost 5 bases and 4 bases, there was a span of 8 bases. CDR1 is KGHSH, CDR2 LQKENI, per germline. The CDR3 loop spans 13 amino acids. The chain is built from TRBV18 and TRBJ2-2; no reliable D call. Here the sequenced sample was peripheral blood mononuclear cells, taken before stem cell transplant. The source of this sequence is a man aged 60 to 75 with acute myeloid leukemia. Some clones in this sample may be carry-over from other donors' samples. CDR3 residues: CASSSDLTGELFF. CDR3 DNA: TGTGCCAGCTCATCAGACCTCACCGGGGAGCTGTTTTTT.